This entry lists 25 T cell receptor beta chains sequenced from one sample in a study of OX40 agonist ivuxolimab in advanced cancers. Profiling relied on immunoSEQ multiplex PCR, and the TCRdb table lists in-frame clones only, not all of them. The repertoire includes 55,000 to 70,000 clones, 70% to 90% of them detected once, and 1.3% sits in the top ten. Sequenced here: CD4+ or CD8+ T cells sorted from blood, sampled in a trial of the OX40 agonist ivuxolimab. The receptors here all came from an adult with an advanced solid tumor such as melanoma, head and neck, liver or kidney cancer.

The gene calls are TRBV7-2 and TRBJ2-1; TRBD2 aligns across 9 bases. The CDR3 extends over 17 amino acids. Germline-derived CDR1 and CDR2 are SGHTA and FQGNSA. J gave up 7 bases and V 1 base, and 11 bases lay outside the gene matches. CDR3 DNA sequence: TGTGCCAGCAGCTTAGTGGGCGGGGGGGCGTCATGGAATGAGCAGTTCTTC. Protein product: CASSLVGGGASWNEQFF. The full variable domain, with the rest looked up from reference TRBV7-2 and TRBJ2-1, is GAGVSQSPSNKVTEKGKDVELRCDPISGHTALYWYRQSLGQGLEFLIYFQGNSAPDKSGLPSDRFSAERTGGSVSTLTIQRTQQEDSAVYLCASSLVGGGASWNEQFFGPGTRLTVL.

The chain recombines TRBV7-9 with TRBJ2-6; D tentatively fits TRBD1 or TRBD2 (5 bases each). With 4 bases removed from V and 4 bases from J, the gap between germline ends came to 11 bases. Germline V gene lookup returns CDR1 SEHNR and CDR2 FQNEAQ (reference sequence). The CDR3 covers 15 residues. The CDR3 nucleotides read TGTGCCAGCAGCTCTTGGGGGTCCGGGGCCAACGTCCTGACTTTC. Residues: CASSSWGSGANVLTF.

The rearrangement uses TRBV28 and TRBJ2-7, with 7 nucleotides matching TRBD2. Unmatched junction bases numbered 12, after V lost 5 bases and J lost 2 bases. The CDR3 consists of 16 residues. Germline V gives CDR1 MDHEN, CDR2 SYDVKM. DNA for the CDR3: TGTGCCAGCAGTCCCATGTTGCGCGGGAGACCCTACGAGCAGTACTTC. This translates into CASSPMLRGRPYEQYF.

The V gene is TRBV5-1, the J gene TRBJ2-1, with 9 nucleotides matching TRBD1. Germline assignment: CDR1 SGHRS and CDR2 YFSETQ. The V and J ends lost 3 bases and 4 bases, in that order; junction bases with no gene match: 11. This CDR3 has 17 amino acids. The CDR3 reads CASSSQGASPTYNEQFF. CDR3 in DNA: TGCGCCAGCAGCTCACAGGGGGCGTCCCCTACTTACAATGAGCAGTTCTTC.

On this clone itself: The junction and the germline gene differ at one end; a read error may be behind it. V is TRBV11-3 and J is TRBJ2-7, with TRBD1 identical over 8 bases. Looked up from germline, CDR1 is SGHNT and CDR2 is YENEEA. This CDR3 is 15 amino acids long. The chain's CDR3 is CASGLEGQGLDEQYF. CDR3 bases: TGTGCCAGCGGCTTAGAAGGACAGGGTCTAGACGAGCAGTACTTC.

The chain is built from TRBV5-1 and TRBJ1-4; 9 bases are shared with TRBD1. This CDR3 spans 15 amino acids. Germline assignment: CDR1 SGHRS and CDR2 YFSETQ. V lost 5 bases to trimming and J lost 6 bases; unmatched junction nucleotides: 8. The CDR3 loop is CASRGQGLRDEKLFF. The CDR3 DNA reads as TGCGCCAGCAGGGGACAGGGACTTAGGGATGAAAAACTGTTTTTT.

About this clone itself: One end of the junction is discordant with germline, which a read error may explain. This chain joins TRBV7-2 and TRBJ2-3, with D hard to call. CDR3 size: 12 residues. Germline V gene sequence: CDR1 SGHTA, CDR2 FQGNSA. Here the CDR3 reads CASSVAPGTQYF. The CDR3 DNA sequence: TGTGCCAGCAGCGTAGCCCCTGGTACGCAGTATTTT.

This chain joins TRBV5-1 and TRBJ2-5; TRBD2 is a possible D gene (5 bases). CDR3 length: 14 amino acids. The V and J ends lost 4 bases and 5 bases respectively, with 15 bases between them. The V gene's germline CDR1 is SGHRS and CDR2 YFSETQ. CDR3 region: CASSPGAVRETQYF. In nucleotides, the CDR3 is TGCGCCAGCAGCCCCGGAGCGGTTAGGGAGACCCAGTACTTC.

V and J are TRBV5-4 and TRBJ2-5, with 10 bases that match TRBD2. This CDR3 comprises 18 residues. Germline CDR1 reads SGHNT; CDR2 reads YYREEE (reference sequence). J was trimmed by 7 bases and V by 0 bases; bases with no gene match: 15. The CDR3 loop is CASSLGDLAGGTPATQYF. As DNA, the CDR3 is TGTGCCAGCAGCTTGGGGGATTTAGCGGGAGGAACCCCAGCGACCCAGTACTTC.

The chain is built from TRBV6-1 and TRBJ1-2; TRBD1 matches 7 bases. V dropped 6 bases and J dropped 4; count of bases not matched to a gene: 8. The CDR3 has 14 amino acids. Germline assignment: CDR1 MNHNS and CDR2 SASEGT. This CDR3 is CASRYTGTVYGYTF. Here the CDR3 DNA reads TGTGCCAGCAGATATACCGGGACAGTCTATGGCTACACCTTC.

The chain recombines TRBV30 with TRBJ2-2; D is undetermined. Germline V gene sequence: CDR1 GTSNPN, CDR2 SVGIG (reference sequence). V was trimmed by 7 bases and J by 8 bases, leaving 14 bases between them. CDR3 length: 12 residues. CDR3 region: CALGKGGGELFF. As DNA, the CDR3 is TGTGCCTTGGGGAAGGGCGGAGGGGAGCTGTTTTTT.

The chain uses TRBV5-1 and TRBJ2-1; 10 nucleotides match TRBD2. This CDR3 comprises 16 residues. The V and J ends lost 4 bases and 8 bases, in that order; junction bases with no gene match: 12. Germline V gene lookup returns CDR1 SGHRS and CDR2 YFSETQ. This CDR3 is CASSRLAGADVDEQFF. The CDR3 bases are TGCGCCAGCAGCCGCCTAGCGGGGGCTGACGTGGATGAGCAGTTCTTC.

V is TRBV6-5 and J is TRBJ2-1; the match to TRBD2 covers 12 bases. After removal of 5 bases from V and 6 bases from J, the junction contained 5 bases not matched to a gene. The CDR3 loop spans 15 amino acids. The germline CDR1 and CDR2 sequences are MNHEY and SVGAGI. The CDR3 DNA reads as TGTGCCAGCAGTACTAGCGGGAGGTATCTCAATGAGCAGTTCTTC. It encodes CASSTSGRYLNEQFF.

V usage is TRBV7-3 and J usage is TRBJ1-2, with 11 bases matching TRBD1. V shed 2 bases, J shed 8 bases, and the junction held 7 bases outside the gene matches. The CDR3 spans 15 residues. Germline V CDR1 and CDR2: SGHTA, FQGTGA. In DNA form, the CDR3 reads TGTGCCAGCAGCTTATCTCCGGGACAGGGGGGAGGCTACACCTTC. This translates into CASSLSPGQGGGYTF.

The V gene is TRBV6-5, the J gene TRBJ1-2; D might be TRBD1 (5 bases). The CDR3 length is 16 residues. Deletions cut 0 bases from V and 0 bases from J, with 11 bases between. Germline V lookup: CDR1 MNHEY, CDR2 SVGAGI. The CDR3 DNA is TGTGCCAGCAGTTACTCTGGCTGGGGGGCTAACTATGGCTACACCTTC. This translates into CASSYSGWGANYGYTF.

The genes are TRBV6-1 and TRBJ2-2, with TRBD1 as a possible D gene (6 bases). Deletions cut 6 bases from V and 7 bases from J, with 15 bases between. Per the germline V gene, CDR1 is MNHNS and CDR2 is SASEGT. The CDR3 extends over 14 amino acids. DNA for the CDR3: TGTGCCAGCAGGGGGGCTTCTAGTATCGGGGAGCTGTTTTTT. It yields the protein CASRGASSIGELFF.

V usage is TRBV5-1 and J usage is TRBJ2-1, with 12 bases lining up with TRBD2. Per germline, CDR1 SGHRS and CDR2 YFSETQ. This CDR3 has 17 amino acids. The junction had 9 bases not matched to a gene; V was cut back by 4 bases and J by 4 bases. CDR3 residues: CASSPLRTSGDYNEQFF. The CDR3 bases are TGCGCCAGCAGCCCACTAAGGACTAGCGGGGATTACAATGAGCAGTTCTTC.

The CDR3 here is CASSPTGETEKLFF. The CDR3 nucleotides are TGTGCCAGCAGCCCGACAGGGGAGACGGAAAAACTGTTTTTT. The chain has TRBV7-9 and TRBJ1-4; 8 bases map to TRBD1. Looked up from germline, CDR1 is SEHNR and CDR2 is FQNEAQ (reference sequence). Trimming took 5 bases from V and 8 from J; bases not matched to a gene: 7. The CDR3 extends over 14 amino acids.

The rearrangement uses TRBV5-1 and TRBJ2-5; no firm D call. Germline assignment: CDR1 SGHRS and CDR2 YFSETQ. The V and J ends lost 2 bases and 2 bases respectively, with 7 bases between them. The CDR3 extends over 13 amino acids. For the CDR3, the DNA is TGCGCCAGCAGCTTCGGAGATCAAGAGACCCAGTACTTC. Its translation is CASSFGDQETQYF.

The CDR3 coding sequence is TGTGCCAGCAGTTACCCACCCGGGGGAGGGCCCACTGAAGCTTTCTTT. Translated, it gives CASSYPPGGGPTEAFF. J is TRBJ1-1 and V is TRBV6-5; TRBD1 might be the D (5 bases). Germline values: CDR1 MNHEY, CDR2 SVGAGI. Trimming removed 2 bases at V and 4 bases at J, with 17 bases between. This CDR3 has 16 residues.

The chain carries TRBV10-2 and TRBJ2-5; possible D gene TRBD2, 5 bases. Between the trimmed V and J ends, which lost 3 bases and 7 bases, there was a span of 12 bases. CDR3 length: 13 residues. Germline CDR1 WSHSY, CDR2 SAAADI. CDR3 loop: CASSDGEWRTQYF. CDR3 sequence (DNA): TGCGCCAGCAGTGACGGGGAATGGCGGACCCAGTACTTC.

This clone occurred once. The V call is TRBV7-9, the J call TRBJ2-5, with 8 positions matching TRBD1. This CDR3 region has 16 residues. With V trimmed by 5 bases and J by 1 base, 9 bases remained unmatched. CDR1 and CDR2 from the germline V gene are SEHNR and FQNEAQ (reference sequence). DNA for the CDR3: TGTGCCAGCAGCCCGCTGGGACAGGTGACCCAAGAGACCCAGTACTTC. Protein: CASSPLGQVTQETQYF.

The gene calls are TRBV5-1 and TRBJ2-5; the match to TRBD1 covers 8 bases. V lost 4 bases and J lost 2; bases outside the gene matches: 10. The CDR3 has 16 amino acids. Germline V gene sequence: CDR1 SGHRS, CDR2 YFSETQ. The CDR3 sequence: CASSVKRQGRQETQYF. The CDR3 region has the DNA TGCGCCAGCAGCGTCAAAAGACAGGGGCGGCAAGAGACCCAGTACTTC.

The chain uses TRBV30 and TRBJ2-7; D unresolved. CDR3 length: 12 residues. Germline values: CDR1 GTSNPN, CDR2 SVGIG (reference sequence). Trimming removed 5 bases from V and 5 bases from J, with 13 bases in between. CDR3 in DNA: TGTGCCTGGGGGTTGGGTTTCCACGAGCAGTACTTC. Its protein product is CAWGLGFHEQYF. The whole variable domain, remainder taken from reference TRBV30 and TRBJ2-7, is SQTIHQWPATLVQPVGSPLSLECTVEGTSNPNLYWYRQAAGRGLQLLFYSVGIGQISSEVPQNLSASRPQDRQFILSSKKLLLSDSGFYLCAWGLGFHEQYFGPGTRLTVT.

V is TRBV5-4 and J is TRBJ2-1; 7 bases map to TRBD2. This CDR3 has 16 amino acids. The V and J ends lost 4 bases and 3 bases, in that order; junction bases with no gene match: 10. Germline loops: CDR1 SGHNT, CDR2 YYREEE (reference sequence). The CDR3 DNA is TGTGCCAGCAGCCCCGCTGGAGCGGGGTACTACAATGAGCAGTTCTTC. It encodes CASSPAGAGYYNEQFF.